The 32 T cell receptor beta chains presented below share a single source sample, sequenced in a study of molecular identifiers for immune sequencing clone quantification. TCRdb re-called the PCR reads through MiXCR, storing one row per CDR3 protein. The sample records nearly 650,000 distinct CDR3 sequences, 25% being singletons. The sample taken for sequencing was naive CD8+ T cells from blood, with Jurkat cell RNA spiked in. The subset denotes: FACS-sorted CD8+CD4-CCR7+CD45RA+ naive T cells. Every receptor here comes from a human donor in good health. Some libraries in this study had Jurkat cell RNA spiked in.

This clonotype appeared a few times. The rearrangement uses TRBV7-9 and TRBJ2-1, with D possibly being TRBD2 (5 bases). V lost 5 bases to trimming and J lost 0 bases, with 11 bases between them. CDR1 SEHNR and CDR2 FQNEAQ come from the germline V gene (reference sequence). The CDR3 runs 15 residues. The CDR3 DNA sequence: TGTGCCAGCAGCGCGGACGGAGGCTCCTACAATGAGCAGTTCTTC. It translates to CASSADGGSYNEQFF.

This clonotype was seen a few times. This chain links TRBV11-2 with TRBJ1-1; the D is unclear. Per the germline V gene, CDR1 is SGHAT and CDR2 is FQNNGV. Trimming removed 6 bases at V and 2 bases at J, with 19 bases between. This CDR3 has 16 amino acids. The CDR3 loop is CASSSPLGRSNTEAFF. As DNA, the CDR3 is TGTGCCAGCAGTTCCCCTTTGGGCCGTTCAAACACTGAAGCTTTCTTT.

Only a few counts were recorded for this clonotype. The chain couples TRBV27 to TRBJ2-2, with 7 bases lining up with TRBD2. This CDR3 has 15 residues. Germline CDR1 and CDR2: MNHEY and SMNVEV (reference sequence). V shed 4 bases and J 6 bases; nucleotides not matched to a gene: 8. The CDR3 is CASSYSGFDPGELFF. In DNA, the CDR3 is TGTGCCAGCAGTTATAGCGGGTTTGATCCCGGGGAGCTGTTTTTT.

In its sample, this clonotype was seen a few times. Possible read error: a much larger clone is one base away. The V call is TRBV12-3 or TRBV12-4, the J call TRBJ2-3; 10 bases are a match to TRBD1. The end of the DNA fits TRBJ1-5 better, so the J call may be wrong. CDR3 length: 16 residues. The CDR3 is CASSSRDRGGSDTQHF. CDR3 coding DNA: TGTGCCAGCAGTTCCCGGGACAGGGGTGGTAGTGATACGCAGCATTTT.

The gene calls are TRBV20-1 and TRBJ2-7, with 11 bases fitting TRBD2. This CDR3 is 14 amino acids long. The germline V gene has CDR1 DFQATT and CDR2 SNEGSKA (reference sequence). After removal of 6 bases from V and 3 bases from J, the junction contained 7 bases not matched to a gene. The CDR3 DNA sequence: TGCAGTGCGACGGGGACTAGCGGAAACTACGAGCAGTACTTC. It codes for CSATGTSGNYEQYF.

Worth noting for this clonotype: A much larger clone is a single base away; this may be a read error. The conserved final phenylalanine or tryptophan is absent from the CDR3, which likely points to a read error. This chain links TRBV5-3 with TRBJ1-1; D remains ambiguous. TRBV5-3 is an ORF, with its function uncertain. The CDR3 runs 13 residues. CDR3 coding DNA: TGTGCCAGCAGCTTCCGTTTGGGGACTGAAGCTTTCCTT. This gives the protein CASSFRLGTEAFL.

At least ten counts were recorded for this clonotype. This sequence joins TRBV10-3 and TRBJ2-7; a weak D match, TRBD2 (6 bases). V was cut by 6 bases and J by 12 bases, with 15 bases left in between. The CDR3 is made up of 11 amino acids. CDR1 is ENHRY, CDR2 SYGVKD, per germline. The CDR3 sequence is CAISGTEGWYF. In DNA, the CDR3 is TGTGCCATCAGCGGGACGGAGGGTTGGTACTTC.

This clonotype has only one observation. This clone may be a read error of a much larger clone one base away. V gene TRBV2 combines with J gene TRBJ2-3, with D tentatively TRBD1 (5 bases). The germline V gene encodes CDR1 SNHLY and CDR2 FYNNEI. This CDR3 has 15 residues. CDR3 loop: CASGRLTVSTDTQDF. The CDR3 DNA reads as TGTGCCAGCGGAAGATTGACAGTTAGCACAGATACGCAGGATTTT. The complete variable domain, with remaining parts taken from reference TRBV2 and TRBJ2-3, reads EPEVTQTPSHQVTQMGQEVILRCVPISNHLYFYWYRQILGQKVEFLVSFYNNEISEKSEIFDDQFSVERPDGSNFTLKIRSTKLEDSAMYFCASGRLTVSTDTQDFGPGTRLTVL.

J is TRBJ1-1 and V is TRBV27; D is perhaps TRBD1 (5 bases). This CDR3 spans 15 amino acids. The V end was cut by 7 bases, the J end by 2 bases, with 17 bases between. CDR1 is MNHEY, CDR2 SMNVEV, per germline (reference sequence). The CDR3 region has the DNA TGTGCCAGCACCCATAGCCGGGGGTATAACACTGAAGCTTTCTTT. This codes for CASTHSRGYNTEAFF.

CDR3 sequence reads: CASSLSWGQTQYF. CDR3 in DNA: TGTGCCAGCAGTTTATCGTGGGGGCAGACCCAGTACTTC. The chain joins TRBV27 to TRBJ2-5; D possibly corresponds to TRBD1 (6 bases). The germline V and J ends were trimmed by 0 bases and 6 bases, with 8 bases remaining between them. In germline, CDR1 is MNHEY, CDR2 SMNVEV (reference sequence). CDR3 size: 13 residues.

As concerns this clonotype: This could be a read error, since a much larger clone is one nucleotide away. V and J are TRBV30 and TRBJ1-5, with D possibly being TRBD1 (5 bases). CDR1 GTSNPN and CDR2 SVGIG come from the germline V gene (reference sequence). The CDR3 loop spans 15 amino acids. The CDR3, as DNA: TGTGCCTGGAGTGGAGGTCAGGGCTACAATCCGCCCCAGCATTTT. This sequence encodes CAWSGGQGYNPPQHF.

The table lists this clonotype with a few counts. The chain links TRBV6-2 or TRBV6-3 to TRBJ2-4, with a possible D match to TRBD2 (6 bases). Trimming removed 2 bases from V and 1 base from J, with 21 bases in between. Germline V gene lookup returns CDR1 MNHEY and CDR2 SVGEGT. The CDR3 loop spans 19 amino acids. In DNA, the CDR3 is TGTGCCAGCAGTTACGATATTAAAGGGACTGCTTATGCCAAAAACATTCAGTACTTC. As protein: CASSYDIKGTAYAKNIQYF.

Concerning this clonotype itself: One end of the junction varies from germline; a read error may be responsible. V usage is TRBV5-5 and J usage is TRBJ1-1; D unresolved. CDR3 size: 13 residues. CDR1 SGHKS and CDR2 YYEKEE come from the germline V gene (reference sequence). CDR3 nucleotide sequence: TGTGCCAGCACCTTGTCGGTGAACACTGAAGCTTTCTTT. Its translation: CASTLSVNTEAFF.

This clonotype has a count of ten or more. The chain uses TRBV4-1 and TRBJ2-7; 7 bases line up with TRBD1. The V and J ends lost 1 base and 4 bases, in that order; junction bases with no gene match: 7. From germline, CDR1 is MGHRA and CDR2 YSYEKL. The length of the CDR3 is 15 residues. CDR3 coding DNA: TGCGCCAGCAGCCAAGGCCGGGACAGCCTTTACGAGCAGTACTTC. Amino acids: CASSQGRDSLYEQYF.

In its sample, this clonotype was seen a few times. The chain couples TRBV13 to TRBJ2-7; D is possibly TRBD1 (6 bases). The CDR3 is 17 residues long. Trimming took off 2 bases at V and 0 bases at J, with 17 bases between the two ends. From germline, CDR1 is PRHDT and CDR2 FYEKMQ (reference sequence). The DNA of the CDR3 is TGTGCCAGCAGCTTAAGAGTTTCGGACAGCAGCTCCTACGAGCAGTACTTC. It codes for CASSLRVSDSSSYEQYF.

V usage is TRBV7-9 and J usage is TRBJ2-1, with D perhaps being TRBD1 or TRBD2 (5 bases each). This CDR3 is 16 amino acids long. V shed 6 bases and J shed 0 bases, with 15 bases lying between them. Germline CDR1 reads SEHNR; CDR2 reads FQNEAQ (reference sequence). The CDR3 region is CASSPSRESSYNEQFF. CDR3 DNA: TGTGCCAGCAGTCCGAGCAGGGAGAGCTCCTACAATGAGCAGTTCTTC.

The V and J genes are TRBV12-3 or TRBV12-4 and TRBJ1-6; weak D call: TRBD1 (5 bases). The CDR3 loop spans 15 amino acids. With 1 base removed from V and 5 bases from J, the gap between germline ends came to 9 bases. The CDR3 nucleotides read TGTGCCAGCAGTTTAGATGGGGGAGATAATTCACCCCTCCACTTT. Encoded protein: CASSLDGGDNSPLHF.

V is TRBV9 and J is TRBJ1-3; 7 bases line up with TRBD1. Germline V CDR1 and CDR2: SGDLS, YYNGEE. The CDR3 length is 15 residues. Germline trimming cut 5 bases from V and 0 bases from J; bases unmatched to any gene: 5. The CDR3 region is CASSQTGDSGNTIYF. Written as DNA, the CDR3 is TGTGCCAGCAGTCAAACAGGGGACTCTGGAAACACCATATATTTT.

This clonotype was seen just once. Germline and junction disagree at one end, which may indicate a read error. The V gene is TRBV10-3, the J gene TRBJ1-1; 12 nucleotides agree with TRBD1. The CDR3 length is 16 residues. The V gene's germline CDR1 is ENHRY and CDR2 SYGVKD. Here the CDR3 DNA reads TGTACCATCAGTGACCCCGGGACAGGGGGCATTACTGAAGCTTTCTTT. It encodes CTISDPGTGGITEAFF.

This clonotype turned up a few times. The chain uses TRBV6-5 and TRBJ2-2; D ambiguous. Germline V CDR1 and CDR2: MNHEY, SVGAGI. The CDR3 spans 17 residues. V lost 0 bases and J lost 1, with 12 bases in between. CDR3 nucleotide sequence: TGTGCCAGCAGTTACTCGCGGCGTCTGGGGAACACCGGGGAGCTGTTTTTT. This gives the protein CASSYSRRLGNTGELFF.

Remarks on this clonotype: Here the CDR3 omits its conserved ending phenylalanine or tryptophan, so a read error is the likely source. Because the CDR3's place on the DNA is in doubt, the DNA is left out and the CDR3 is given as listed by TCRdb. The J gene is TRBJ2-3, the V gene TRBV7-2. Germline values: CDR1 SGHTA, CDR2 FQGNSA. The CDR3 length equals 13 residues, ends included. CDR3 amino acids: CARSSLAADTQDV.

This chain connects TRBV7-9 to TRBJ1-3; D unresolved. This CDR3 has 14 amino acids. V lost 5 bases and J 0 bases, leaving 8 bases between the germline ends. The germline CDR1 and CDR2 sequences are SEHNR and FQNEAQ (reference sequence). Written as DNA, the CDR3 is TGTGCCAGCAGCCCGTTGGACTCTGGAAACACCATATATTTT. It yields the protein CASSPLDSGNTIYF.

This clonotype showed up many times. V is TRBV6-6 and J is TRBJ2-3, with unresolved D. This CDR3 has 16 residues. Looked up from germline, CDR1 is MNHNY and CDR2 is SVGAGI (reference sequence). Trimming stripped 6 bases from V and 0 bases from J, with 16 bases between. CDR3 sequence (DNA): TGTGCCAGCAGCTTAGAGATAAAACCTAGCACAGATACGCAGTATTTT. Translating gives CASSLEIKPSTDTQYF.

There are many counts of this clonotype. The chain couples TRBV11-2 to TRBJ2-3, with no clear D. CDR3 size: 15 residues. Germline lookup yields CDR1 SGHAT and CDR2 FQNNGV. V was clipped by 2 bases and J by 6 bases, with 15 bases between them. The CDR3 DNA is TGTGCCAGCAGCTTAATTATGGGCCGCTCTGATACGCAGTATTTT. Translation: CASSLIMGRSDTQYF.

V is TRBV10-1 and J is TRBJ1-1; D uncertain. This CDR3 contains 13 residues. The germline CDR1 and CDR2 sequences are WNHNN and SYGVQD (reference sequence). V was trimmed by 0 bases and J by 7 bases, leaving 9 bases between them. CDR3: CASSESLTDEAFF. As DNA, the CDR3 is TGCGCCAGCAGTGAGTCTTTGACGGATGAAGCTTTCTTT.

This clonotype was recorded once. One base away lies a much larger clone, so this may be a sequencing read error. This chain connects TRBV6-5 to TRBJ2-3; tentatively, D is TRBD2 (5 bases). The germline CDR1 and CDR2 sequences are MNHEY and SVGAGI. The CDR3 contains 16 residues. The CDR3 loop reads CACSYSTNPSADTQYF. As DNA, the CDR3 is TGTGCCTGCAGTTACTCGACTAACCCCAGCGCAGATACGCAGTATTTT.

This clonotype has more than one count but fewer than ten. The V call is TRBV13, the J call TRBJ1-4; 9 bases match TRBD1. The CDR3 length is 17 residues. The ends lost 6 bases at V and 3 bases at J; junction bases unmatched: 11. Germline CDR1 reads PRHDT; CDR2 reads FYEKMQ (reference sequence). The CDR3 DNA sequence: TGTGCCAGCAGTTCGGTCCCGGGACAGGGATCTAATGAAAAACTGTTTTTT. Its protein is CASSSVPGQGSNEKLFF.

The V gene is TRBV15, the J gene TRBJ1-3, with D perhaps TRBD1 (5 bases). The CDR3 covers 15 residues. The ends were cut back, 3 bases at V and 0 bases at J, with 9 bases in the middle. The germline gives CDR1 LNHNV, CDR2 YYDKDF (reference sequence). The DNA of the CDR3 is TGTGCCACCAGCAGTCCAGGGAGCTCTGGAAACACCATATATTTT. Its translation is CATSSPGSSGNTIYF.

This clonotype was seen many times. The chain employs TRBV2 and TRBJ2-7; 7 bases fit TRBD1. This CDR3 has 13 amino acids. The junction had 1 base not matched to a gene; V was cut back by 4 bases and J by 1 base. CDR1 and CDR2 from the germline V gene are SNHLY and FYNNEI. CDR3 bases: TGTGCCAGCAGTGCCAGGGGGTCCTACGAGCAGTACTTC. This sequence encodes CASSARGSYEQYF.

The chain uses TRBV6-2 or TRBV6-3 and TRBJ1-1; D remains unclear. The CDR3 has 16 amino acids. Germline CDR1 and CDR2: MNHEY and SVGEGT. V was cut by 6 bases and J by 8 bases, with 25 bases left in between. CDR3 sequence reads: CASSLPPDSVRSEAFF. The CDR3 nucleotides read TGTGCCAGCAGCCTTCCCCCCGACTCGGTCCGGAGCGAAGCTTTCTTT.

The rearrangement joins TRBV4-1 to TRBJ2-7, with a tentative D call TRBD2 (6 bases). This CDR3 has 13 residues. V lost 3 bases and J 2 bases, leaving 8 bases between the germline ends. Germline V CDR1 and CDR2: MGHRA, YSYEKL. The CDR3 loop is CASSHGSPYEQYF. In DNA form, the CDR3 reads TGCGCCAGCAGCCACGGGAGTCCCTACGAGCAGTACTTC.

The chain recombines TRBV19 with TRBJ2-1, with no clear D. Looked up from germline, CDR1 is LNHDA and CDR2 is SQIVND (reference sequence). V was shortened by 3 bases and J by 2 bases, with 11 bases between the two germline ends. This CDR3 contains 15 residues. The CDR3 coding sequence is TGTGCCAGTAGTATTCTATCCACTCCCTACAATGAGCAGTTCTTC. This translates into CASSILSTPYNEQFF.